The next 16 T cell receptor beta chains were all read from a single sample in a study of cytomegalovirus exposure and HLA in healthy donors. Both 60 Vbeta primers and 13 Jbeta primers went into the PCR. TCRdb's copy holds only in-frame clones and misses some; the assay was immunoSEQ multiplex PCR. Counted here are tens of thousands of clones, 80% to 90% occurring once; the ten biggest clones make up roughly an eighth. The sequenced material came from PBMCs. The receptors originated from a woman aged 25 to 39 in good health and CMV-seropositive.

The chain uses TRBV6-5 and TRBJ1-5; the D gene is possibly TRBD1 (5 bases). The CDR3 consists of 15 residues. V gave up 6 bases and J gave up 4 bases, with 16 bases separating them. CDR1 is MNHEY, CDR2 SVGAGI, per germline. CDR3 nucleotides: TGTGCCAGCAGAATGACAGCCCTGGTGAATCAGCCCCAGCATTTT. As protein: CASRMTALVNQPQHF.

The rearrangement uses TRBV25-1 and TRBJ2-7; D not certain. CDR1 is MGHDK, CDR2 SYGVNS, per germline. Trimming removed 0 bases at V and 0 bases at J, with 6 bases between. This CDR3 region has 14 residues. The chain's CDR3 is CASSEYHNSYEQYF. DNA of the CDR3: TGTGCCAGCAGTGAATACCACAACTCCTACGAGCAGTACTTC.

J is TRBJ1-6 and V is TRBV27; maybe TRBD1 (5 bases). The CDR3 runs 15 residues. Germline V gene lookup returns CDR1 MNHEY and CDR2 SMNVEV (reference sequence). V lost 10 bases and J lost 5, with 18 bases in between. CDR3 DNA sequence: TGTGCCACCCGAAACCGGCAGGGCCATAATTCACCCCTCCACTTT. This codes for CATRNRQGHNSPLHF.

The chain couples TRBV19 to TRBJ2-7; 7 positions agree with TRBD2. The V and J ends lost 5 bases and 1 base, in that order; junction bases with no gene match: 11. Germline-derived CDR1 and CDR2 are LNHDA and SQIVND (reference sequence). The CDR3 runs 16 residues. CDR3 in DNA: TGTGCCAGTAGTGGCAGGGCGGCGGGAGAGTCCTACGAGCAGTACTTC. Protein: CASSGRAAGESYEQYF.

The chain has TRBV19 and TRBJ1-5; 7 nucleotides align to TRBD1. The V and J ends lost 3 bases and 5 bases, in that order; junction bases with no gene match: 4. CDR3 size: 14 residues. Germline loops: CDR1 LNHDA, CDR2 SQIVND (reference sequence). The CDR3 reads CASSMDRPYQPQHF. The DNA for the CDR3 is TGTGCCAGTAGTATGGACAGGCCCTATCAGCCCCAGCATTTT. The variable domain in full, with the rest retrieved from reference TRBV19 and TRBJ1-5, is DGGITQSPKYLFRKEGQNVTLSCEQNLNHDAMYWYRQDPGQGLRLIYYSQIVNDFQKGDIAEGYSVSREKKESFPLTVTSAQKNPTAFYLCASSMDRPYQPQHFGDGTRLSIL.

The chain joins TRBV14 to TRBJ2-3; D remains ambiguous. Germline V gives CDR1 SGHDN, CDR2 FVKESK. The CDR3 is 15 residues long. Trimming removed 4 bases from V and 4 bases from J, with 15 bases in between. For the CDR3, the DNA is TGTGCCAGCAGCCCTAGAACTCCCCTCGCAGATACGCAGTATTTT. It specifies CASSPRTPLADTQYF.

This chain joins TRBV15 and TRBJ2-5; 7 bases fit TRBD2. This CDR3 has 20 residues. J was trimmed by 1 base and V by 0 bases; bases with no gene match: 17. Germline assignment: CDR1 LNHNV and CDR2 YYDKDF (reference sequence). DNA for the CDR3: TGTGCCACCAGCAGAGATTATGGGGGTCTGAGCGGGGCCCTCCAAGAGACCCAGTACTTC. Residues: CATSRDYGGLSGALQETQYF. The full variable domain, in which reference TRBV15 and TRBJ2-5 provide the parts outside the CDR3, is DAMVIQNPRYQVTQFGKPVTLSCSQTLNHNVMYWYQQKSSQAPKLLFHYYDKDFNNEADTPDNFQSRRPNTSFCFLDIRSPGLGDTAMYLCATSRDYGGLSGALQETQYFGPGTRLLVL.

The chain links TRBV30 to TRBJ1-3; D is undetermined. From germline, CDR1 is GTSNPN and CDR2 SVGIG (reference sequence). Trimming stripped 2 bases from V and 4 bases from J, with 9 bases between. The CDR3 consists of 13 residues. CDR3 loop: CAWSPIMGNTIYF. Here the CDR3 DNA reads TGTGCCTGGAGTCCTATTATGGGAAACACCATATATTTT.

The sample holds a few counts of this clone. V gene TRBV28 combines with J gene TRBJ2-5; TRBD2 agrees at 9 bases. This CDR3 is built from 14 residues. Trimming cost V 10 bases and J 5 bases; bases outside gene matches: 11. Germline assignment: CDR1 MDHEN and CDR2 SYDVKM. The CDR3 nucleotides are TGTGCCACCGAGGTAGCGGGAGCCGAGGAGACCCAGTACTTC. This sequence encodes CATEVAGAEETQYF.

The chain uses TRBV28 and TRBJ1-5; no reliable D call. CDR3 length: 13 amino acids. V lost 6 bases, J lost 0 bases, and 6 bases lay in between. CDR1 is MDHEN and CDR2 is SYDVKM in the germline V gene. For the CDR3, the DNA is TGTGCCAGCAGCCTAAATAGCAATCAGCCCCAGCATTTT. This gives the protein CASSLNSNQPQHF.

The rearrangement uses TRBV4-2 and TRBJ2-7; D perhaps matches TRBD1 (5 bases). Germline CDR1 is LGHNA and CDR2 is YNFKEQ. Trimming removed 6 bases at V and 2 bases at J, with 11 bases between. This CDR3 comprises 13 residues. CDR3 sequence: CASRHQGAYEQYF. The CDR3 DNA reads as TGTGCCAGCAGACACCAGGGTGCCTACGAGCAGTACTTC.

The chain carries TRBV7-9 and TRBJ1-4; D is undetermined. Trimming cost V 2 bases and J 4 bases, with 8 bases left between them. From germline, CDR1 is SEHNR and CDR2 FQNEAQ (reference sequence). The CDR3 length is 14 residues. Written as DNA, the CDR3 is TGTGCCAGCAGCTTAAACAAGTATAATGAAAAACTGTTTTTT. The encoded protein is CASSLNKYNEKLFF.

The V call is TRBV23-1, the J call TRBJ1-3; D is unclear. TRBV23-1 is treated as an ORF (open reading frame) with a function not yet certain. The CDR3 runs 14 residues. V lost 2 bases, J lost 3 bases, and 8 bases lay in between. Here the CDR3 DNA reads TGCGCCAGCAGTCAACCGGGAGTTGGAAACACCATATATTTT. Protein: CASSQPGVGNTIYF.

The chain recombines TRBV28 with TRBJ2-7; possibly TRBD2 for D (6 bases). The CDR3 runs to 15 residues. The germline V and J ends were trimmed by 2 bases and 2 bases, with 13 bases remaining between them. Germline CDR1 reads MDHEN; CDR2 reads SYDVKM. The CDR3 sequence: CASSLGEPGAYEQYF. As DNA, the CDR3 is TGTGCCAGCAGTTTAGGAGAGCCGGGGGCCTACGAGCAGTACTTC.

The genes are TRBV5-5 and TRBJ1-5; D uncertain. The length of the CDR3 is 15 residues. CDR1 is SGHKS and CDR2 is YYEKEE in the germline V gene (reference sequence). Trimming left V 2 bases short and J 1 base short, with 10 bases between. The CDR3 here is CASSFGVKSNQPQHF. As DNA, the CDR3 is TGTGCCAGCAGCTTCGGGGTCAAGAGCAATCAGCCCCAGCATTTT.

Comment on this clone: Other nucleotide sequences in the sample specify the same CDR3. This rearrangement joins TRBV19 to TRBJ2-7, with D possibly matching TRBD2 (7 bases). The CDR3 is 12 amino acids. Germline V gives CDR1 LNHDA, CDR2 SQIVND (reference sequence). V lost 4 bases to trimming and J lost 7 bases, with 11 bases between them. CDR3 region: CASSKQGGEQYF. For the CDR3, the DNA is TGTGCCAGTAGTAAACAGGGAGGGGAGCAGTACTTC.